The T cell receptor (beta chain) described here comes from a study of T cell repertoires in cytomegalovirus infection. Notes on this clonotype: The antigen is not known.

CDR3 length: 11 amino acids. V lost 3 bases and J 4 bases, leaving 6 bases between the germline ends. Germline V gives CDR1 DFQATT, CDR2 SNEGSKA (reference sequence). TCRdb used MiXCR to reprocess the reads, holding one entry per CDR3 protein. The repertoire consists of 750,000 to 900,000 distinct CDR3 sequences, with approximately 32% occurring once and the leading ten covering under 15%. The sequences come from cultured CD8+ T cells from PBMCs, collected from culture after CMV antigen stimulation. This sequence joins TRBV20-1 and TRBJ1-1; D not resolved. The origin of this receptor is a human donor in good health (CMV status not recorded). Some clones in this sample may be carry-over from other donors' samples. CDR3 nucleotides: TGCAGTGCTAGTGAGGGCACTGAAGCTTTCTTT. Translating gives CSASEGTEAFF.